A selection of T cell receptor beta chains follows, all from one sample in a study of identical twins. A single record per CDR3 protein comes from TCRdb applying MiXCR to the 5' RACE reads. Of approximately 590,000 distinct CDR3 sequences listed, more than 9% are singletons. The same sample was also used in a study of yellow fever vaccine responses in identical twins.

Sequencing was done on a sample of PBMCs. All receptors derive from a woman under 30 in good health. The CDR3 runs from the conserved cysteine through the conserved F or W. D genes are given only for firm matches. Clone size is stated in some rows and not others, as once, few, many or a class when expanded.

size: many; J: TRBJ2-1; D: TRBD1; length: 12; V: TRBV20-1; CDR3: CSAVGQADEQFF; DNA: TGCAGTGCGGTTGGACAGGCCGATGAGCAGTTCTTC
size: many; J: TRBJ2-5; D: NA; length: 17; V: TRBV4-3; CDR3: CASSQDSDKGYQETQYF; DNA: TGCGCCAGCAGCCAAGATTCCGACAAGGGGTACCAAGAGACCCAGTACTTC
size: few; J: TRBJ2-7; D: NA; length: 14; V: TRBV5-1; CDR3: CASSLFGAAYEQYF; DNA: TGCGCCAGCAGCTTGTTTGGAGCCGCTTACGAGCAGTACTTC
size: NA; J: TRBJ2-7; D: NA; length: 15; V: TRBV7-9; CDR3: CASSPKGDFAYEQYF; DNA: TGTGCCAGCAGCCCAAAAGGGGACTTCGCCTACGAGCAGTACTTC
size: few; J: TRBJ2-1; D: NA; length: 16; V: TRBV29-1; CDR3: CSVVGVQGGSRNEQFF; DNA: TGCAGCGTTGTCGGAGTCCAGGGGGGCAGTAGGAATGAGCAGTTCTTC
size: few; J: TRBJ2-1; D: TRBD2; length: 15; V: TRBV6-4; CDR3: CASSEKSSGNNEQFF; DNA: TGTGCCAGCAGTGAAAAGTCTAGCGGGAACAATGAGCAGTTCTTC
size: few; J: TRBJ2-4; D: NA; length: 13; V: TRBV4-2; CDR3: CASSQEYLAFQYF; DNA: TGTGCCAGCAGCCAAGAGTACTTGGCATTTCAGTACTTC
size: NA; J: TRBJ2-1; D: TRBD1; length: 16; V: TRBV6-2/TRBV6-3; CDR3: CASSYPGQGRGNEQFF; DNA: TGTGCCAGCAGTTACCCGGGACAGGGAAGGGGCAATGAGCAGTTCTTC
size: few; J: TRBJ2-5; D: NA; length: 14; V: TRBV28; CDR3: CASSFWGLGETQYF; DNA: TGTGCCAGCAGTTTCTGGGGCCTTGGGGAGACCCAGTACTTC
size: few; J: TRBJ2-1; D: NA; length: 14; V: TRBV7-9; CDR3: CASSLGGGGNEQFF; DNA: TGTGCCAGCAGCTTGGGGGGGGGCGGAAATGAGCAGTTCTTC